This TCR beta chain was obtained from a study of blood T cell repertoires in COVID-19. Per the original methods: Amplification of reference gene primers was used by the study to estimate nucleated cell counts. Produced via immunoSEQ multiplex PCR; TCRdb's table is partial and in-frame only. V, J and clone size derive from that table, while D and trimming were established from the DNA sequence. Altogether approximately 300,000 clones are present, around 90% being singletons, with the ten largest covering 5.5% to 6%. This TCR derives from a young woman who had recovered from COVID-19. Sequences were obtained from PBMCs or T cells enriched from blood (not recorded which).

In DNA, the CDR3 is TGTGCCATTAATCGCGTCAGGGGAACGGCCCGCGAGCAGTACTTC. Amino acids: CAINRVRGTAREQYF. This chain links TRBV6-5 with TRBJ2-7; D may be TRBD1 (6 bases). This CDR3 spans 15 amino acids. CDR1 and CDR2 (germline): MNHEY, SVGAGI. Trimming shortened V by 10 bases and J by 6 bases, and 25 bases separated the two germline ends.